The next 25 T cell receptor beta chains were all read from a single sample in a study of shared clonotypes between healthy human individuals. Data came from immunoSEQ multiplex PCR; TCRdb stores just in-frame clones and leaves some out. This sample yields more than 450,000 clones, of which more than 65% are seen a single time; around 13% belongs to the top ten. The source material was PBMCs. These receptors were taken from a woman between 35 and 50 years old in good health. Some clones in this sample may be carry-over from other donors' samples.

The sample holds many counts of this clone. The sample holds other DNA sequences that translate to the same CDR3. As DNA, the CDR3 is TGTGCCAGTAGTATAGGCTCACTGAATGAGCAGTTCTTC. Translating it yields CASSIGSLNEQFF. This chain links TRBV19 with TRBJ2-1, with unresolved D. CDR1 is LNHDA and CDR2 is SQIVND in the germline V gene (reference sequence). The CDR3 has 13 residues. Trimming removed 1 base at V and 7 bases at J, with 8 bases between.

With respect to this clone: Other DNA sequences in the sample encode the same CDR3. The rearrangement joins TRBV5-1 to TRBJ2-2; D remains ambiguous. The germline CDR1 and CDR2 sequences are SGHRS and YFSETQ. CDR3 length: 13 amino acids. The germline V and J ends were trimmed by 0 bases and 4 bases, with 4 bases remaining between them. DNA for the CDR3: TGCGCCAGCAGCTTGGCGAGCACCGGGGAGCTGTTTTTT. Protein: CASSLASTGELFF.

The V call is TRBV30, the J call TRBJ2-6; D unclear. Trimming shortened V by 0 bases and J by 0 bases, and 9 bases separated the two germline ends. Germline values: CDR1 GTSNPN, CDR2 SVGIG (reference sequence). The CDR3 has 16 amino acids. The CDR3 DNA is TGTGCCTGGAGTGTAGGCAGATTCTCTGGGGCCAACGTCCTGACTTTC. Its translation is CAWSVGRFSGANVLTF. The whole variable domain, remainder taken from reference TRBV30 and TRBJ2-6, is SQTIHQWPATLVQPVGSPLSLECTVEGTSNPNLYWYRQAAGRGLQLLFYSVGIGQISSEVPQNLSASRPQDRQFILSSKKLLLSDSGFYLCAWSVGRFSGANVLTFGAGSRLTVL.

The chain carries TRBV6-5 and TRBJ2-5, with a tentative D call TRBD1 (5 bases). CDR1 and CDR2 from the germline V gene are MNHEY and SVGAGI. The CDR3 is 13 residues long. Trimming cost V 5 bases and J 5 bases, with 12 bases left between them. CDR3 amino acids: CASSDGHSETQYF. The DNA of the CDR3 is TGTGCCAGCAGTGACGGACACTCGGAGACCCAGTACTTC.

This clone showed up just once. The genes are TRBV10-3 and TRBJ2-7; 9 nucleotides line up with TRBD1. The CDR3 has 16 residues. Germline trimming cut 3 bases from V and 3 bases from J; bases unmatched to any gene: 9. Germline values: CDR1 ENHRY, CDR2 SYGVKD. This CDR3 reads CAISEPAGTGNYEQYF. The CDR3 DNA is TGTGCCATCAGTGAACCCGCCGGGACAGGGAACTACGAGCAGTACTTC.

This clone was recorded only once. V usage is TRBV29-1 and J usage is TRBJ2-2; no definite D call. The CDR3 is made up of 14 amino acids. The V gene's germline CDR1 is SQVTM and CDR2 ANQGSEA. V lost 4 bases, J lost 2 bases, and 11 bases lay in between. The DNA of the CDR3 is TGCAGCGTTGGTGGGTCGGTTAACACCGGGGAGCTGTTTTTT. This codes for CSVGGSVNTGELFF.

The V gene is TRBV19, the J gene TRBJ1-1, with 8 positions matching TRBD1. The CDR3 spans 13 residues. Germline CDR1 is LNHDA and CDR2 is SQIVND (reference sequence). V gave up 9 bases and J gave up 11 bases; unmatched junction bases: 14. This CDR3 reads CASRGTGQGRAFF. CDR3 DNA: TGTGCCAGCCGAGGGACAGGACAAGGAAGGGCTTTCTTT.

The rearrangement links TRBV4-2 to TRBJ1-5, with D hard to call. Germline assignment: CDR1 LGHNA and CDR2 YNFKEQ. The CDR3 extends over 15 amino acids. Trimming stripped 0 bases from V and 3 bases from J, with 9 bases between. CDR3 nucleotides: TGTGCCAGCAGCCAAGAGGGCAGCTTCAATCAGCCCCAGCATTTT. Its translation: CASSQEGSFNQPQHF.

This clone appeared a few times. This chain links TRBV7-3 with TRBJ2-1; 12 nucleotides agree with TRBD2. Germline CDR1 SGHTA, CDR2 FQGTGA. V lost 5 bases, J lost 15 bases, and 8 bases stayed unmatched. CDR3 length: 13 residues. The CDR3 protein is CASSERTSGILFF. The CDR3 DNA reads as TGTGCCAGCAGCGAAAGGACTAGCGGGATTCTGTTCTTC.

V and J are TRBV5-1 and TRBJ2-7, with 8 nucleotides matching TRBD2. The CDR3 contains 15 residues. Germline V gene data show CDR1 as SGHRS and CDR2 as YFSETQ. Losses at the gene ends were 3 bases for V and 2 bases for J; bases not matched to a gene: 7. The CDR3 protein is CASSSSSGTPYEQYF. The DNA for the CDR3 is TGCGCCAGCAGCTCTAGTAGCGGGACGCCCTACGAGCAGTACTTC.

The chain has TRBV29-1 and TRBJ1-2; D remains unclear. The V end was cut by 0 bases, the J end by 6 bases, with 14 bases between. The V gene's germline CDR1 is SQVTM and CDR2 ANQGSEA. The CDR3 is 14 amino acids. The CDR3 bases are TGCAGCGTTGAAGAAAGGGCATTTATGGATGGCTACACCTTC. Translated, it gives CSVEERAFMDGYTF.

The chain combines TRBV11-3 with TRBJ1-4, with D unresolved. Trimming took off 4 bases at V and 2 bases at J, with 23 bases between the two ends. Germline CDR1 SGHNT, CDR2 YENEEA. The CDR3 has 19 residues. For the CDR3, the DNA is TGTGCCAGCAGCTCCCCCCGGGTCTTCCCCCTTTTTACTAATGAAAAACTGTTTTTT. The encoded protein is CASSSPRVFPLFTNEKLFF.

This chain links TRBV4-3 with TRBJ2-7; tentatively, D is TRBD1 or TRBD2 (5 bases each). The germline gives CDR1 LGHNA, CDR2 YSLEER. V was clipped by 4 bases and J by 3 bases, with 16 bases between them. This CDR3 has 15 residues. CDR3 sequence reads: CASSPGLGESYEQYF. CDR3 sequence (DNA): TGCGCCAGCAGCCCTGGTTTAGGGGAGAGCTACGAGCAGTACTTC.

The chain is built from TRBV7-2 and TRBJ1-5, with D hard to call. Trimming stripped 5 bases from V and 9 bases from J, with 17 bases between. The CDR3 extends over 14 amino acids. Germline CDR1 reads SGHTA; CDR2 reads FQGNSA. The CDR3, as DNA: TGTGCCAGCAGCCCCGGACCGGCGTCGGGGCCCCAGCATTTT. Translation: CASSPGPASGPQHF. Looking up the rest from reference TRBV7-2 and TRBJ1-5 gives the full variable domain: GAGVSQSPSNKVTEKGKDVELRCDPISGHTALYWYRQSLGQGLEFLIYFQGNSAPDKSGLPSDRFSAERTGGSVSTLTIQRTQQEDSAVYLCASSPGPASGPQHFGDGTRLSIL.

The rearrangement links TRBV4-3 to TRBJ1-5; D uncertain. The CDR3 sequence is 19 residues long. V lost 0 bases to trimming and J lost 3 bases, with 21 bases between them. Germline CDR1 is LGHNA and CDR2 is YSLEER. The CDR3 sequence is CASSQDWPATSILNQPQHF. The DNA of the CDR3 is TGCGCCAGCAGCCAAGATTGGCCCGCCACGTCCATCCTCAATCAGCCCCAGCATTTT.

The chain recombines TRBV11-3 with TRBJ1-1; D might be TRBD1 (6 bases). The germline V gene encodes CDR1 SGHNT and CDR2 YENEEA. This CDR3 region has 14 residues. Trimming pared 5 bases from V and 4 bases from J, leaving 14 bases between. In DNA form, the CDR3 reads TGTGCCAGCAGCCCCGGGGGCGCGGGCACTGAAGCTTTCTTT. It is translated as CASSPGGAGTEAFF.

The chain joins TRBV6-1 to TRBJ2-6, with D unclear. The CDR3 loop spans 13 amino acids. The germline V and J ends were trimmed by 6 bases and 5 bases, with 8 bases remaining between them. The V gene's germline CDR1 is MNHNS and CDR2 SASEGT. This chain's CDR3 is CASSESRANVLTF. The CDR3 nucleotides read TGTGCCAGCAGCGAGTCAAGGGCCAACGTCCTGACTTTC.

The V and J genes are TRBV5-1 and TRBJ1-2, with 7 bases that match TRBD1. CDR1 and CDR2 (germline): SGHRS, YFSETQ. Germline trimming cut 0 bases from V and 3 bases from J; bases unmatched to any gene: 5. The CDR3 has 15 residues. The CDR3 coding sequence is TGCGCCAGCAGCTTGGGTCCAGGGGGGGACTATGGCTACACCTTC. Protein product: CASSLGPGGDYGYTF. Using reference TRBV5-1 and TRBJ1-2 for the parts outside the CDR3, the full variable domain is KAGVTQTPRYLIKTRGQQVTLSCSPISGHRSVSWYQQTPGQGLQFLFEYFSETQRNKGNFPGRFSGRQFSNSRSEMNVSTLELGDSALYLCASSLGPGGDYGYTFGSGTRLTVV.

The V call is TRBV4-1, the J call TRBJ1-2; D unclear. The CDR3 runs 15 residues. The V gene's germline CDR1 is MGHRA and CDR2 YSYEKL. V was trimmed by 1 base and J by 0 bases, leaving 9 bases between them. The CDR3 sequence: CASSQGSPTNYGYTF. Written as DNA, the CDR3 is TGCGCCAGCAGCCAAGGCTCCCCGACTAACTATGGCTACACCTTC.

The chain combines TRBV29-1 with TRBJ2-5; tentative D call: TRBD2 (5 bases). Germline lookup yields CDR1 SQVTM and CDR2 ANQGSEA. V dropped 3 bases and J dropped 4 bases, with 9 bases sitting between them. The CDR3 has 12 amino acids. The CDR3 reads CSVDSRGETQYF. The CDR3 DNA follows: TGCAGCGTTGACTCCCGGGGAGAGACCCAGTACTTC. Using reference TRBV29-1 and TRBJ2-5 for the parts outside the CDR3, the full variable domain is SAVISQKPSRDICQRGTSLTIQCQVDSQVTMMFWYRQQPGQSLTLIATANQGSEATYESGFVIDKFPISRPNLTFSTLTVSNMSPEDSSIYLCSVDSRGETQYFGPGTRLLVL.

This chain uses TRBV9 with TRBJ2-3; no definite D call. V gave up 0 bases and J gave up 0 bases, with 5 bases separating them. CDR3 length: 14 amino acids. Germline CDR1 and CDR2: SGDLS and YYNGEE. Written as DNA, the CDR3 is TGTGCCAGCAGCGTAGCCGACAGCACAGATACGCAGTATTTT. Amino acids: CASSVADSTDTQYF. The full variable domain, rest sourced from reference TRBV9 and TRBJ2-3, is DSGVTQTPKHLITATGQRVTLRCSPRSGDLSVYWYQQSLDQGLQFLIQYYNGEERAKGNILERFSAQQFPDLHSELNLSSLELGDSALYFCASSVADSTDTQYFGPGTRLTVL.

V is TRBV19 and J is TRBJ2-7, with 9 bases matching TRBD1. CDR1 and CDR2 (germline): LNHDA, SQIVND (reference sequence). V was pared by 3 bases and J by 6 bases, with 6 bases of the junction left unmatched. This CDR3 is 14 amino acids long. CDR3 nucleotide sequence: TGTGCCAGTAGTATTGGGAAGACAGGGGGCGAGCAGTACTTC. Amino acid sequence: CASSIGKTGGEQYF.

The chain links TRBV7-8 to TRBJ2-7; 16 positions agree with TRBD2. CDR1 and CDR2 from the germline V gene are SGHVS and FQNEAQ. The CDR3 runs 15 residues. Trimming took 3 bases from V and 9 from J; bases not matched to a gene: 5. The CDR3 DNA sequence: TGTGCCAGCAGCTTGGGACTAGCGGGAGGGCCGGCGCAGTACTTC. Translating it yields CASSLGLAGGPAQYF.

The chain joins TRBV11-2 to TRBJ2-1; 7 bases fit TRBD2. V lost 1 base and J lost 8; bases outside the gene matches: 5. The germline CDR1 and CDR2 sequences are SGHAT and FQNNGV. This CDR3 spans 14 amino acids. CDR3: CASSLGGGPYEQFF. DNA for the CDR3: TGTGCCAGCAGCTTAGGGGGAGGGCCATATGAGCAGTTCTTC. The whole variable domain, filled in from reference TRBV11-2 and TRBJ2-1, reads EAGVAQSPRYKIIEKRQSVAFWCNPISGHATLYWYQQILGQGPKLLIQFQNNGVVDDSQLPKDRFSAERLKGVDSTLKIQPAKLEDSAVYLCASSLGGGPYEQFFGPGTRLTVL.

The chain combines TRBV18 with TRBJ1-5, with D possibly TRBD1 on 6 matching bases. The germline V gene encodes CDR1 KGHSH and CDR2 LQKENI. The CDR3 length is 15 residues. V was pared by 3 bases and J by 7 bases, with 16 bases between. This CDR3 reads CASSPENYRVQPQHF. The CDR3 DNA reads TGTGCCAGCTCACCCGAAAACTACAGGGTACAGCCCCAGCATTTT.